The 24 T cell receptor beta chains reported below all come from one sample, sequenced in a study of T cells expressing NK-cell markers. TCRdb reprocessed the 5' RACE reads; each CDR3 protein has one entry and no DNA is given. With hundreds of thousands of distinct CDR3 sequences in the sample, the ten largest clones hold roughly 5.2%. The specimen was blood T cells: a sorted CD56 or NKG2C T cell subset, CD4+ or CD8+ T cells, or bulk PBMC T cells (not recorded which). The source is a man aged 18-69 years in good health.

V is TRBV11-2 and J is TRBJ2-3; TCRdb selects TRBD2, and the lack of DNA leaves this call unchecked. Per germline, CDR1 SGHAT and CDR2 FQNNGV. This CDR3 region has 18 residues. The CDR3 spells CASSSRLAGTSSTDTQYF. Using reference TRBV11-2 and TRBJ2-3 for the parts outside the CDR3, the full variable domain is EAGVAQSPRYKIIEKRQSVAFWCNPISGHATLYWYQQILGQGPKLLIQFQNNGVVDDSQLPKDRFSAERLKGVDSTLKIQPAKLEDSAVYLCASSSRLAGTSSTDTQYFGPGTRLTVL.

The CDR3 sequence is CASSFGTGDSYEQYF. The rearrangement joins TRBV3-1 to TRBJ2-7; TCRdb picks TRBD1, but there is no DNA to check that call. Germline V CDR1 and CDR2: LGHDT, YNNKEL (reference sequence). The CDR3 runs to 15 residues.

The chain uses TRBV20-1 and TRBJ1-2; TCRdb outputs TRBD1, but without DNA this stays unchecked. This CDR3 spans 19 amino acids. Germline CDR1 DFQATT, CDR2 SNEGSKA (reference sequence). The CDR3 spells CSARDRPRGAGRLYYGYTF.

The J gene is TRBJ1-1, the V gene TRBV6-1; TCRdb names TRBD1, which stays unverified in the absence of DNA. In germline, CDR1 is MNHNS, CDR2 SASEGT. This CDR3 is built from 16 residues. The chain's CDR3 is CASIPPLAGGNTEAFF.

The chain carries TRBV7-6 and TRBJ1-5. This CDR3 region has 15 residues. The germline CDR1 and CDR2 sequences are SGHVS and FNYEAQ. The CDR3 is CASSLNGPFNQPQHF.

J is TRBJ1-4 and V is TRBV4-2. The germline V gene encodes CDR1 LGHNA and CDR2 YNFKEQ. The length of the CDR3 is 15 residues. The CDR3: CASSQGWEANEKLFF.

V gene TRBV2 combines with J gene TRBJ2-2; checking the TCRdb D call of TRBD1 is not possible without DNA. This CDR3 spans 16 amino acids. CDR1 is SNHLY and CDR2 is FYNNEI in the germline V gene. The CDR3 loop reads CASRAQDRGGSGELFF.

The chain has TRBV6-4 and TRBJ2-3; TCRdb designates TRBD2, a call that cannot be tested without DNA. The V gene's germline CDR1 is MRHNA and CDR2 SNTAGT. The CDR3 has 15 residues. The CDR3: CASSDTSGGADTQYF.

This rearrangement joins TRBV12-3 or TRBV12-4 to TRBJ1-4; TCRdb calls TRBD1, which cannot be checked without DNA. CDR3 length: 14 residues. CDR3 sequence: CASSLGDRGQKLFF.

The rearrangement uses TRBV28 and TRBJ1-2; no DNA is available, so the TRBD1 call from TCRdb remains unchecked. Germline CDR1 and CDR2: MDHEN and SYDVKM. The CDR3 has 16 residues. CDR3 loop: CASITPGQGISYGYTF.

This chain links TRBV5-1 with TRBJ2-3; the TRBD2 assignment by TCRdb is unverifiable without DNA. Germline V gene lookup returns CDR1 SGHRS and CDR2 YFSETQ. This CDR3 region has 17 residues. CDR3 region: CASRTQPGTALTDTQYF.

The V call is TRBV27, the J call TRBJ2-7; the TCRdb call, TRBD1, lacks DNA for checking. Germline CDR1 and CDR2: MNHEY and SMNVEV (reference sequence). This CDR3 has 15 residues. The CDR3 loop is CASSEYRGRLGEQYF.

The J gene is TRBJ2-5, the V gene TRBV2; there is no DNA to check the TCRdb D call of TRBD1. The CDR3 covers 13 residues. Germline-derived CDR1 and CDR2 are SNHLY and FYNNEI. The CDR3 is CASSRDGREIQYF.

The chain links TRBV6-5 to TRBJ2-1; the D call of TRBD1 rests on TCRdb alone, since no DNA is present to check it. The CDR3 extends over 15 amino acids. Germline values: CDR1 MNHEY, CDR2 SVGAGI. CDR3 amino acids: CASSYLVLGTGEQFF.

The J gene is TRBJ2-3, the V gene TRBV7-9. The CDR3 has 14 amino acids. Germline V lookup: CDR1 SEHNR, CDR2 FQNEAQ (reference sequence). The CDR3 sequence is CASSGWSRTDTQYF. Together with reference TRBV7-9 and TRBJ2-3, the CDR3 gives the full variable domain: DTGVSQNPRHKITKRGQNVTFRCDPISEHNRLYWYRQTLGQGPEFLTYFQNEAQLEKSRLLSDRFSAERPKGSFSTLEIQRTEQGDSAMYLCASSGWSRTDTQYFGPGTRLTVL.

This CDR3 reads CASSPPGQGRAFF. The chain links TRBV3-1 to TRBJ1-1; as DNA is missing, the TRBD1 call by TCRdb cannot be tested. There are 13 residues in the CDR3. Germline assignment: CDR1 LGHDT and CDR2 YNNKEL (reference sequence).

CDR3 amino acids: CASSLSKGSINIQYF. The chain links TRBV12-3 or TRBV12-4 to TRBJ2-4. The CDR3 covers 15 residues.

The CDR3: CASSQPPLAGGAGELFF. The chain links TRBV5-1 to TRBJ2-2; as DNA is missing, the TRBD2 call by TCRdb cannot be tested. The germline V gene has CDR1 SGHRS and CDR2 YFSETQ. The CDR3 runs to 17 residues.

The gene calls are TRBV5-5 and TRBJ1-2; the TCRdb call, TRBD1, lacks DNA for checking. There are 14 residues in the CDR3. The V gene's germline CDR1 is SGHKS and CDR2 YYEKEE (reference sequence). The CDR3 reads CASSRTGGSYGYTF.

This chain uses TRBV24-1 with TRBJ2-3; TCRdb lists TRBD1, though no DNA is available to test this call. The CDR3 length is 14 residues. The germline V gene encodes CDR1 KGHDR and CDR2 SFDVKD. Here the CDR3 reads CATSDSGGSHTQYF.

The chain recombines TRBV29-1 with TRBJ2-3; TCRdb outputs TRBD1, but without DNA this stays unchecked. The CDR3 runs to 13 residues. CDR1 is SQVTM, CDR2 ANQGSEA, per germline. CDR3 sequence reads: CSVGIGAADTQYF.

The rearrangement joins TRBV10-3 to TRBJ1-1; TCRdb outputs TRBD1, but without DNA this stays unchecked. Germline V gene data show CDR1 as ENHRY and CDR2 as SYGVKD. The CDR3 runs 13 residues. The CDR3 region is CAISESRGTEAFF.

The chain uses TRBV19 and TRBJ2-6. Germline lookup yields CDR1 LNHDA and CDR2 SQIVND (reference sequence). The CDR3 contains 15 residues. CDR3 loop: CASTKVSSGANVLTF.

The chain uses TRBV19 and TRBJ1-2; the D call from TCRdb, TRBD1, cannot be confirmed without DNA. The CDR3 extends over 13 amino acids. Germline V CDR1 and CDR2: LNHDA, SQIVND (reference sequence). This CDR3 is CASSRDGRYGYTF.